Listed here are 28 T cell receptor beta chains from one sample, sequenced in a study of cytomegalovirus exposure and HLA in healthy donors. The PCR ran on 60 Vbeta and 13 Jbeta primers. The repertoire was sequenced with immunoSEQ multiplex PCR; TCRdb's copy has only in-frame clones and lacks some. The sample lists 120,000 or so clones; 74% were seen once. Sequencing input: PBMCs. Source of these receptors: a woman aged 45-65 years in good health and CMV-seropositive.

This clone appeared a single time. This chain joins TRBV5-5 and TRBJ2-1; no clear D gene. This CDR3 contains 12 residues. CDR1 is SGHKS and CDR2 is YYEKEE in the germline V gene (reference sequence). V lost 5 bases, J lost 13 bases, and 16 bases lay in between. DNA for the CDR3: TGTGCCAGCAGTTCCCCGGGTCGGGTTCAGTTCTTC. Its protein product is CASSSPGRVQFF.

This chain links TRBV5-6 with TRBJ2-1; D not certain. Per germline, CDR1 SGHDT and CDR2 YYEEEE. The CDR3 contains 12 residues. The ends were cut back, 1 base at V and 7 bases at J, with 6 bases in the middle. The DNA for the CDR3 is TGTGCCAGCAGCTTGTCCCCGAATGAGCAGTTCTTC. Encoded protein: CASSLSPNEQFF.

The chain is built from TRBV5-1 and TRBJ2-5; TRBD2 might be the D (5 bases). The CDR3 is 15 amino acids. Trimming left V 0 bases short and J 2 bases short, with 11 bases between. Germline CDR1 reads SGHRS; CDR2 reads YFSETQ. CDR3 nucleotides: TGCGCCAGCAGCTTGGCCGTCGGGAAACAAGAGACCCAGTACTTC. It yields the protein CASSLAVGKQETQYF.

The rearrangement joins TRBV5-1 to TRBJ2-3; TRBD1 aligns across 9 bases. Germline assignment: CDR1 SGHRS and CDR2 YFSETQ. The CDR3 spans 18 residues. With V trimmed by 5 bases and J by 2 bases, 15 bases remained unmatched. The CDR3 here is CASSWGTGPSIYTDTQYF. CDR3 in DNA: TGCGCCAGCAGTTGGGGGACAGGGCCATCAATTTACACAGATACGCAGTATTTT. The full variable domain, completed using reference TRBV5-1 and TRBJ2-3, is KAGVTQTPRYLIKTRGQQVTLSCSPISGHRSVSWYQQTPGQGLQFLFEYFSETQRNKGNFPGRFSGRQFSNSRSEMNVSTLELGDSALYLCASSWGTGPSIYTDTQYFGPGTRLTVL.

This clone was observed a few times. CDR3 region: CASSQLAGTGGSYEQYF. CDR3 DNA: TGTGCCAGCAGCCAATTGGCCGGGACAGGGGGCTCCTACGAGCAGTACTTC. The V call is TRBV14, the J call TRBJ2-7, with 11 bases aligning to TRBD1. V lost 2 bases, J lost 0 bases, and 6 bases stayed unmatched. Germline loops: CDR1 SGHDN, CDR2 FVKESK. The CDR3 length is 17 residues.

The chain recombines TRBV5-6 with TRBJ2-2; the match to TRBD2 covers 8 bases. Germline CDR1 is SGHDT and CDR2 is YYEEEE. The CDR3 spans 14 residues. With V trimmed by 6 bases and J by 4 bases, 5 bases remained unmatched. DNA of the CDR3: TGTGCCAGCACGCAACGGGGGGGCACCGGGGAGCTGTTTTTT. Translation: CASTQRGGTGELFF.

V usage is TRBV5-1 and J usage is TRBJ2-7, with D tentatively TRBD1 (6 bases). The CDR3 totals 14 residues. The V and J ends lost 3 bases and 2 bases respectively, with 12 bases between them. Germline CDR1 reads SGHRS; CDR2 reads YFSETQ. The CDR3, as DNA: TGCGCCAGCAGCTCGTGGACAGAAACCTACGAGCAGTACTTC. Its translation is CASSSWTETYEQYF.

This clone was counted many times. The V and J genes are TRBV4-3 and TRBJ2-5; TRBD2 matches at 7 bases. V dropped 0 bases and J dropped 5; count of bases not matched to a gene: 6. The length of the CDR3 is 15 residues. The germline V gene has CDR1 LGHNA and CDR2 YSLEER. The CDR3 protein is CASSQERLARETQYF. The CDR3 DNA follows: TGCGCCAGCAGCCAAGAACGACTAGCCAGGGAGACCCAGTACTTC.

This clone was detected only once. The chain joins TRBV9 to TRBJ2-1; a weak D match, TRBD2 (6 bases). The CDR3 covers 16 residues. Trimming removed 4 bases at V and 3 bases at J, with 17 bases between. Germline V gene sequence: CDR1 SGDLS, CDR2 YYNGEE. In nucleotides, the CDR3 is TGTGCCAGCAGCCCCGGAGGGCTAGCGAGCTACAATGAGCAGTTCTTC. Its translation: CASSPGGLASYNEQFF.

This clone appeared once. V is TRBV6-4 and J is TRBJ2-2; D gene unclear. The CDR3 has 14 amino acids. Deletions cut 6 bases from V and 0 bases from J, with 8 bases between. The V gene's germline CDR1 is MRHNA and CDR2 SNTAGT. The chain's CDR3 is CASSRHPNTGELFF. DNA of the CDR3: TGTGCCAGCAGCCGACACCCGAACACCGGGGAGCTGTTTTTT.

A single count supports this clone. The chain links TRBV14 to TRBJ1-6, with D tentatively TRBD1 (5 bases). Germline CDR1 and CDR2: SGHDN and FVKESK. The CDR3 extends over 14 amino acids. Trimming shortened V by 1 base and J by 10 bases, and 11 bases separated the two germline ends. The chain's CDR3 is CASSQGGAESPLHF. The DNA of the CDR3 is TGTGCCAGCAGCCAAGGGGGCGCGGAGTCACCCCTCCACTTT.

V and J are TRBV7-2 and TRBJ2-7; D remains unclear. The CDR3 sequence is 13 residues long. Per the germline V gene, CDR1 is SGHTA and CDR2 is FQGNSA. Trimming took off 0 bases at V and 2 bases at J, with 5 bases between the two ends. The CDR3 bases are TGTGCCAGCAGCTTAGCTCCCACCTACGAGCAGTACTTC. Translating gives CASSLAPTYEQYF. Combining the CDR3 with reference TRBV7-2 and TRBJ2-7 gives the whole variable domain GAGVSQSPSNKVTEKGKDVELRCDPISGHTALYWYRQSLGQGLEFLIYFQGNSAPDKSGLPSDRFSAERTGGSVSTLTIQRTQQEDSAVYLCASSLAPTYEQYFGPGTRLTVT.

The gene calls are TRBV9 and TRBJ2-5; a weak D match, TRBD1 (6 bases). Trimming shortened V by 0 bases and J by 6 bases, and 12 bases separated the two germline ends. CDR1 is SGDLS, CDR2 YYNGEE, per germline. This CDR3 spans 14 amino acids. CDR3 loop: CASSVDGGAKTQYF. CDR3 nucleotides: TGTGCCAGCAGCGTAGATGGGGGCGCGAAGACCCAGTACTTC.

This clone has a count of ten or more. This chain uses TRBV6-5 with TRBJ2-7; TRBD2 is a possible D gene (6 bases). Germline V gives CDR1 MNHEY, CDR2 SVGAGI. The V end lost 0 bases, the J end lost 2 bases, and 11 bases lay between the germline ends. This CDR3 comprises 15 residues. This CDR3 reads CASSYSGWGAYEQYF. CDR3 nucleotides: TGTGCCAGCAGTTACTCAGGGTGGGGGGCCTACGAGCAGTACTTC.

The table lists this clone with a few counts. The chain links TRBV29-1 to TRBJ1-2, with D perhaps TRBD1 (5 bases). Per germline, CDR1 SQVTM and CDR2 ANQGSEA. The CDR3 extends over 14 amino acids. V lost 1 base, J lost 4 bases, and 13 bases lay in between. CDR3 nucleotides: TGCAGCGTTGAAGGGGGTCAGGGAGGCTATGGCTACACCTTC. It codes for CSVEGGQGGYGYTF.

V is TRBV10-2 and J is TRBJ2-7, with 8 bases that match TRBD1. V gave up 8 bases and J gave up 7 bases; unmatched junction bases: 10. Per germline, CDR1 WSHSY and CDR2 SAAADI. The CDR3 length is 13 residues. The CDR3 coding sequence is TGCGCCAGCGACAGGGGAGACACCAGGGAGCAGTACTTC. It codes for CASDRGDTREQYF.

This chain connects TRBV6-5 to TRBJ2-7, with 9 bases matching TRBD1. The CDR3 contains 15 residues. CDR1 and CDR2 from the germline V gene are MNHEY and SVGAGI. V shed 6 bases and J 2 bases; nucleotides not matched to a gene: 8. In nucleotides, the CDR3 is TGTGCCAGCAGAGCCGGGACAGGGAGCGCCTACGAGCAGTACTTC. It codes for CASRAGTGSAYEQYF.

The chain joins TRBV5-8 to TRBJ1-5; tentatively, D is TRBD1 (6 bases). The CDR3 is 12 amino acids. Germline loops: CDR1 SGHTS, CDR2 YDEGEE. Trimming removed 2 bases at V and 7 bases at J, with 7 bases between. The CDR3 sequence is CASSLRGQPQHF. DNA of the CDR3: TGTGCCAGCAGCTTAAGGGGGCAGCCCCAGCATTTT.

The rearrangement uses TRBV19 and TRBJ2-1; the D gene is possibly TRBD2 (5 bases). The germline V gene encodes CDR1 LNHDA and CDR2 SQIVND (reference sequence). With 3 bases removed from V and 7 bases from J, the gap between germline ends came to 10 bases. The CDR3 covers 13 residues. CDR3 protein: CASSISTGNEQFF. CDR3 nucleotide sequence: TGTGCCAGTAGTATCTCGACGGGAAATGAGCAGTTCTTC. Using reference TRBV19 and TRBJ2-1 for the parts outside the CDR3, the full variable domain is DGGITQSPKYLFRKEGQNVTLSCEQNLNHDAMYWYRQDPGQGLRLIYYSQIVNDFQKGDIAEGYSVSREKKESFPLTVTSAQKNPTAFYLCASSISTGNEQFFGPGTRLTVL.

Details on this clone: An end of the junction differs from the germline gene, which may be a read error. The V gene is TRBV20-1, the J gene TRBJ1-6, with D possibly TRBD1 on 6 matching bases. This CDR3 region has 11 residues. CDR1 and CDR2 from the germline V gene are DFQATT and SNEGSKA (reference sequence). The CDR3 reads CSATITGQTAF. CDR3 nucleotides: TGCAGTGCTACCATTACAGGACAGACGGCTTTT.

Comments on this clone: Mismatch with germline at one junction end may stem from a read error. The chain links TRBV7-9 to TRBJ2-7; 10 bases align to TRBD1. Germline assignment: CDR1 SEHNR and CDR2 FQNEAQ (reference sequence). The CDR3 extends over 14 amino acids. The CDR3 spells CSSSSGDRGHEQYF. Here the CDR3 DNA reads TGTTCCAGCAGCTCGGGGGACAGGGGCCACGAGCAGTACTTC. The variable domain in full, completed from reference TRBV7-9 and TRBJ2-7, reads DTGVSQNPRHKITKRGQNVTFRCDPISEHNRLYWYRQTLGQGPEFLTYFQNEAQLEKSRLLSDRFSAERPKGSFSTLEIQRTEQGDSAMYLCSSSSGDRGHEQYFGPGTRLTVT.

The chain is built from TRBV4-3 and TRBJ1-4; 10 bases map to TRBD1. In germline, CDR1 is LGHNA, CDR2 YSLEER. V shed 3 bases and J 5 bases; nucleotides not matched to a gene: 3. The CDR3 contains 15 residues. Here the CDR3 reads CASSHDRGRNEKLFF. CDR3 coding DNA: TGCGCCAGCAGCCATGACAGGGGGCGGAATGAAAAACTGTTTTTT.

In its sample, this clone was seen a few times. The chain employs TRBV19 and TRBJ1-1; maybe TRBD1 (5 bases). Germline CDR1 reads LNHDA; CDR2 reads SQIVND (reference sequence). V was shortened by 7 bases and J by 4 bases, with 19 bases between the two germline ends. The CDR3 consists of 15 residues. CDR3 sequence reads: CASTSTGRGATEAFF. In DNA form, the CDR3 reads TGTGCCAGTACCTCCACAGGACGTGGTGCCACTGAAGCTTTCTTT.

The rearrangement links TRBV10-3 to TRBJ2-5, with 11 bases matching TRBD2. This CDR3 comprises 16 residues. CDR1 and CDR2 (germline): ENHRY, SYGVKD. Trimming at V came to 6 bases and at J to 4 bases, leaving 10 bases not matched to a gene. The CDR3 DNA reads TGTGCCATCAGGTCGGCTAGCGGGGGGAGCCGAGAGACCCAGTACTTC. Its translation is CAIRSASGGSRETQYF.

This chain uses TRBV9 with TRBJ1-4; D is perhaps TRBD1 (6 bases). CDR1 and CDR2 (germline): SGDLS, YYNGEE. With 4 bases removed from V and 5 bases from J, the gap between germline ends came to 9 bases. The CDR3 loop spans 13 amino acids. The CDR3: CASSRDINEKLFF. In DNA form, the CDR3 reads TGTGCCAGCAGCCGGGACATAAATGAAAAACTGTTTTTT.

The rearrangement uses TRBV11-2 and TRBJ2-7; D call uncertain. The CDR3 sequence is 13 residues long. V was clipped by 1 base and J by 7 bases, with 11 bases between them. Germline V gives CDR1 SGHAT, CDR2 FQNNGV. CDR3 in DNA: TGTGCCAGCAGCTTAGGGCCTCTGTTTGAGCAGTACTTC. It specifies CASSLGPLFEQYF.

The gene calls are TRBV9 and TRBJ1-1; the D gene is possibly TRBD1 (5 bases). Per the germline V gene, CDR1 is SGDLS and CDR2 is YYNGEE. CDR3 length: 15 amino acids. V lost 3 bases to trimming and J lost 1 base, with 13 bases between them. CDR3 loop: CASSAEAGANTEAFF. CDR3 nucleotide sequence: TGTGCCAGCAGCGCAGAAGCTGGGGCGAACACTGAAGCTTTCTTT.

The chain combines TRBV5-1 with TRBJ2-7; D may be TRBD2 (6 bases). Trimming pared 3 bases from V and 6 bases from J, leaving 19 bases between. The germline CDR1 and CDR2 sequences are SGHRS and YFSETQ. The CDR3 extends over 15 amino acids. In DNA, the CDR3 is TGCGCCAGCAGCTCCGGGACTCCTTACCTTGCCGAGCAGTACTTC. This translates into CASSSGTPYLAEQYF.